This entry concerns a single T cell receptor beta chain. Its antigen specificity is not known. No base quality information exists; no much larger clone differs at one position. The data were obtained in a study of cytomegalovirus exposure and HLA in healthy donors (dated by TCRdb to the late 2010s). Study-level background: In an earlier analysis of 587 of the donors, 250 to 350 Gb of sequence data and 100 million or so unique TCR beta sequences from 150 million to 200 million T cells were reported. An early release that covered about 600 HLA-typed donors contained about 300 gigabases of sequencing data and 65 million to 100 million unique TCR sequences. The genetic ancestry cluster associated with self-reported Caucasian donors included 81% of the 350 to 500 genotyped donors. The study was designed to test whether signatures of past pathogen exposure could be identified by cataloging public T cell receptors. The T cell repertoires of roughly 660 subjects were profiled by immunosequencing and related to cytomegalovirus serostatus. Along with the 666-subject first cohort, a separate validation cohort of over a hundred different subjects was used. High-throughput TCR immunosequencing, statistical association of individual TCRs with disease status, and machine learning were combined to predict cytomegalovirus infection status. To study patterns of TCR occurrence, a later analysis re-analyzed previously published TCR beta repertoires from 666 donors and added high-resolution HLA genotyping. Rather than using new phenotypic data, the later analysis identified candidate immune exposures from TCR beta sequences and from how often those sequences occurred across donors. In an earlier analysis of roughly 580 of the donors, high-throughput TCR beta sequencing was used to judge whether each TCR beta V gene segment behaved as functional or pseudogenic. Alongside the repertoire data, information on donor age, sex, ethnicity and CMV serostatus was compiled. A later genetic analysis used genome-wide SNP genotypes for about 55% of the 666 donors, treating that subset as a discovery cohort. Every repertoire in the discovery cohort had been generated on one and the same sequencing platform. Class I and class II HLA loci were covered by the typing at four-digit resolution. Typing coverage differed by locus: A, B, C, DRB1 and DQB1 were typed in roughly 620-640 donors, DQA1 in around 500, DPA1 in 600 to 610, and DPB1 in just under 490. About five DR-DQ haplotypes were handled as single units for association and clustering because linkage in the cohort was strong. Across 398 genotyped donors of the cohort, an average of approximately 240,000 unique TCR beta nucleotide sequences per donor were sequenced, and around 20% of those sequences were non-productive.

The paper as a whole reports these results and caveats: According to a later analysis, TCR association rates differed among HLA loci, with DRB1 alleles showing the most associated TCRs and HLA-C alleles showing the fewest. In an earlier analysis of 587 of the donors, most TCR beta V segments appeared in productive rearrangements about 87% or about 30% of the time, broadly matching IMGT annotations. Cytomegalovirus status was reported to be diagnosed by the classifier with high specificity and sensitivity in both the original and validation cohorts. The sequencing pipeline was judged likely to have produced a cluster of highly shared sequence variants as a technical artifact. HLA typing was unavailable for some donors at each locus, so association tests used only the typed subset. The study gave a list of 150 to 200 TCR beta chains associated with cytomegalovirus. A later analysis found that most CMV-associated TCR beta chains appeared HLA-restricted, with HLA associations seemingly driven largely by CMV exposure. Because the 87-base-pair reads could not distinguish some IMGT-functional V segments, including TRBV6-2 and TRBV6-3, those segments were excluded. Three of the identified cytomegalovirus-associated TCR beta chains were confirmed in vitro to be specific for cytomegalovirus antigens. A further reported finding was that TCR beta sequences accurately predicted the HLA-A and HLA-B alleles for most subjects in the first cohort. Immune exposure information for the cohort was limited to CMV serostatus. It was suggested by the authors that the approach could potentially be generalized to other disease states and immunological phenotypes. In a later genetic analysis, fewer N-insertions in productive TCRs were reported among donors in an Asian-associated ancestry cluster than the roughly 700-donor mean. A later analysis found that HLA-associated TCR beta chains were more clonally expanded and had lower generation probabilities than equally common non-associated chains. V-gene and J-gene trimming of TCR beta chains was associated with a missense DCLRE1C variant in a later genetic analysis, and the association was replicated in an independent cohort. Some 15 rarely observed V segments, including chromosome 9 orphons, were excluded from the earlier analysis of about 610 of the donors because counts were too low. Roughly uniform sequencing depth across donors was assumed in presence/absence analyses, although this assumption may not hold. Most TCR sequences were observed very rarely across donors, whereas some public TCRs were present in many individuals. According to a later analysis, parvovirus B19, influenza, CMV and Epstein-Barr virus appeared linked to several top co-occurrence clusters. Correlated functional status among segregating V segments might be attributable to linkage disequilibrium, but an unknown experimental factor could not be ruled out. When HLA alleles, especially DR and DQ, strongly co-occurred, attributing TCR associations to individual alleles was difficult. The cohort was sequenced for TCR beta chains only, and without alpha or paired-chain data the features that could be detected were limited. In a later analysis, some 18,000 TCR beta sequences were associated with specific HLA alleles at a false discovery rate of 0.05.

Library generation was performed with the immunoSEQ multiplex PCR assay. For the multiplex PCR, a mixture combining 60 forward primers for TCR Vbeta segments and 13 reverse primers for TCR Jbeta segments was used. A multiplex PCR assay on genomic DNA amplified the CDR3 region of rearranged TCR beta genes. Amplified TCR beta libraries were sequenced as 87-base-pair reads on the Illumina HiSeq System. Under the source paper's analysis protocol: Across the 500 to 850 repertoires, a later analysis counted 60 million to 90 million unique TCR beta chains, around 11 million of which were shared by at least two donors. A nearest-neighbor algorithm error-corrected the raw reads and collapsed the reads into unique sequences, merging closely related sequences to remove PCR and sequencing errors. Alignment of CDR3 sequences to IMGT reference sequences was used to assign V, D and J gene segments. For a sequence to be retained, a match of at least six nucleotides was required to both a V gene segment and a J gene segment. Rearrangements were classified as productive when the CDR3 lacked stop codons and remained in frame with V and J, and all other rearrangements were classified as non-productive. CDR3 was defined according to IMGT convention as the region running from the second conserved V-encoded cysteine to the conserved J-encoded phenylalanine. The earlier analysis of more than 450 of the donors excluded sequences that lacked an unambiguous match to a single V gene segment. An earlier analysis of around 600 of the donors classified V segments as functional when productive rearrangements were above 56.7% and as segregating when the standard deviation between donors was above 5%. To diagnose cytomegalovirus status from the catalog of TCR beta chain sequences, a statistical classification framework was built. A later analysis assigned V and J genes by comparing TCR nucleotide sequences with IMGT/GENE-DB human TR gene sequences. The TCRdist pipeline was used in a later analysis to assign CDR3 sequences and most-parsimonious VDJ recombination scenarios. A later analysis defined each TCR beta chain by its CDR3 amino acid sequence plus V-gene family, and excluded reads lacking a unique V-gene family. A later analysis removed several hundred highly shared, low-generation-probability nucleotide sequences to deal with suspected cross-contamination and a sequencing artifact. In a later analysis, a clonal expansion index was calculated for each public chain from normalized within-repertoire ranks of inferred template counts. Generation probabilities in a later analysis came from a VDJ recombination model fitted to out-of-frame rearrangements, and those results were checked against IGoR. A later analysis scored TCR-TCR, TCR-HLA and TCR-CMV co-occurrence with hypergeometric tests, applying a repertoire-size bias correction to TCR pairs. In a later analysis, false discovery rates were estimated by permuting HLA or CMV assignments 20 times. In a later analysis, co-occurring TCRs were grouped with DBSCAN, and TCRdist sequence similarity was added when clustering was performed within HLA-allele-positive subsets. Repertoires with fewer than 30,000 or more than 120,000 public chains, plus five repertoires with anomalous nucleotide sharing, were excluded from co-occurrence clustering. TCRdb carries this immuneACCESS record with in-frame sequences only. Its versions omit some clonotypes, under half of them owing to an unresolved V gene in the studies checked, with the rest unexplained. The D gene and trimming were derived from the DNA, and the V and J assignments and clone size from that table. Recorded for this sample are some 78,000 clones; about four fifths of them occurred a single time. Approximately 29% of the sample lies in the top ten.

The cohort consisted of 600 to 700 healthy bone marrow donors. Cohort members were all nominally healthy when sampled, although unrecorded immune exposures were likely present. The donor was CMV seropositive and was included in the group of 300 or so seropositive cohort members. Every donor gave a peripheral blood sample, and the peripheral blood mononuclear cells from that sample were used for TCR beta sequencing. The Qiagen DNeasy Blood Extraction Kit was used to extract genomic DNA from the blood cell samples. Looking up the germline V gene (reference sequence) yields CDR1 SEHNR and CDR2 FQNEAQ. The V end loses 8 bases and the J end loses 7 bases, and a stretch of 9 bases separates them. From the cysteine up to the phenylalanine, the CDR3 has a length of 11 residues. The retained sequence is limited to the CDR3, 33 bases, with the frame set at the first base.

The receptor comes from a man aged 45-65 years in good health and CMV-seropositive. Sequenced input: PBMCs. The V gene is TRBV7-9 and the J gene is TRBJ2-1; no confident D gene assignment can be made. The DNA sequence is given as TGTGCCAGCTTGAGAGCTAATGAGCAGTTCTTC. This encodes CASLRANEQFF. Beyond the CDR3, the reference TRBV7-9 and TRBJ2-1 genes provide the residues; the full variable domain reads: DTGVSQNPRHKITKRGQNVTFRCDPISEHNRLYWYRQTLGQGPEFLTYFQNEAQLEKSRLLSDRFSAERPKGSFSTLEIQRTEQGDSAMYLCASLRANEQFFGPGTRLTVL.